Listed here is a single T cell receptor (beta chain). What antigen it recognizes has not been identified. There are no base qualities to consult, and no much larger clone falls within one base. V is pruned by 6 bases and J by 2 bases, leaving 4 bases of the junction without a gene match. As encoded in the germline V gene, CDR1 is SGHAT while CDR2 is FQNNGV. The CDR3, cysteine through phenylalanine, is 15 amino acids long. Of all the DNA, just the CDR3 is kept, 45 bases in frame from base 1. The sample comes from a study of cytomegalovirus exposure and HLA in healthy donors (dated by TCRdb to about 2017). Some background on the complete study: An earlier analysis of several hundred of the donors reported roughly 300 Gb of sequence data and approximately 110 million unique TCR beta sequences from about 179 million T cells. Roughly 300 gigabases of sequencing data and around 90 million unique TCR sequences made up an early release that covered 640 HLA-typed donors. Of the 350 to 450 genotyped donors, 65% to 90% fell in the genetic ancestry cluster associated with self-reported Caucasian donors. The study aimed to test whether signatures of past pathogen exposure could be identified by cataloging public T cell receptors. Using immunosequencing, the study profiled T cell repertoires from about 610 subjects and related those repertoires to cytomegalovirus serostatus. Besides the first cohort of roughly 640 subjects, a separate validation cohort made up of roughly 120 different subjects was used. High-throughput TCR immunosequencing, statistical association of individual TCRs with disease status, and machine learning were combined to predict cytomegalovirus infection status. In a later analysis, previously published TCR beta repertoires from 666 donors were re-analyzed and high-resolution HLA genotyping was added so that TCR occurrence patterns could be studied. The later analysis used no new phenotypic data to find candidate immune exposures, relying instead on TCR beta sequences and their occurrence across donors. To decide whether each TCR beta V gene segment behaved as functional or pseudogenic, an earlier analysis of several hundred of the donors relied on high-throughput TCR beta sequencing. Donor age, sex, ethnicity and CMV serostatus were compiled together with the repertoire data. A later genetic analysis took genome-wide SNP genotypes for 398 of the 666 donors and used that subset as a discovery cohort. Every discovery cohort repertoire had been produced on one sequencing platform. Both class I and class II loci were covered by HLA typing, at four-digit resolution. The number of donors typed differed by locus, with about 629-640 for A, B, C, DRB1 and DQB1, more than 500 for DQA1, 600 to 610 for DPA1, and around 460 for DPB1. A handful of DR-DQ haplotypes were handled as single units for association and clustering because linkage in the cohort was strong. Among about 390 genotyped donors of the cohort, an average of approximately 250,000 unique TCR beta nucleotide sequences were sequenced per donor, approximately 20% of them non-productive.

Study-level results and caveats: For the cohort, immune exposure information was limited to CMV serostatus. A few of the identified cytomegalovirus-associated TCR beta chains were confirmed in vitro to be specific for cytomegalovirus antigens. A cluster of highly shared sequence variants was judged likely to be a technical artifact of the sequencing pipeline. The study gave a list of some 150 TCR beta chains associated with cytomegalovirus. An association between a missense DCLRE1C variant and V-gene and J-gene trimming of TCR beta chains was found in a later genetic analysis and replicated in an independent cohort. While some public TCRs were present in many individuals, most TCR sequences turned up only very rarely across donors. A further reported finding was that TCR beta sequences accurately predicted the HLA-A and HLA-B alleles for most subjects in the first cohort. In a later analysis, 15,000 to 20,000 TCR beta sequences were associated with specific HLA alleles at a false discovery rate of 0.05. The presence/absence analyses assumed that sequencing depth was roughly uniform across donors, and that assumption may not be true. Because HLA typing was missing for some donors at each locus, association tests included only the typed subset. In a later analysis, HLA-associated TCR beta chains showed more clonal expansion and lower generation probabilities than non-associated chains that were equally common. In an earlier analysis of roughly 500 of the donors, most TCR beta V segments appeared in productive rearrangements about 90% or about 30% of the time, broadly matching IMGT annotations. Compared with the approximately 600-donor mean, donors in an Asian-associated ancestry cluster had fewer N-insertions in productive TCRs, according to a later genetic analysis. Assigning TCR associations to individual alleles was difficult when HLA alleles, especially DR and DQ, strongly co-occurred. In a later analysis, most CMV-associated TCR beta chains were found to appear HLA-restricted, with HLA associations seemingly driven largely by CMV exposure. The classifier was reported to diagnose cytomegalovirus status with high specificity and sensitivity in both the original and validation cohorts. Roughly 17 rarely observed V segments, including chromosome 9 orphons, were excluded from the earlier analysis of some 590 of the donors because counts were too low. According to a later analysis, TCR association rates differed among HLA loci, with DRB1 alleles showing the most associated TCRs and HLA-C alleles showing the fewest. In a later analysis, several top co-occurrence clusters were reported to appear linked to parvovirus B19, influenza, CMV and Epstein-Barr virus. Linkage disequilibrium might explain the correlated functional status among segregating V segments, but an unknown experimental factor could not be ruled out. This cohort had only TCR beta chains sequenced, and the lack of alpha or paired-chain data limited which features could be detected. The authors suggested that the approach could potentially be extended to other disease states and immunological phenotypes. Some IMGT-functional V segments, including TRBV6-2 and TRBV6-3, could not be told apart with the 87-base-pair reads, so those segments were excluded.

To prepare the library, the immunoSEQ multiplex PCR assay was applied. For the multiplex PCR, a mixture combining 60 forward primers for TCR Vbeta segments and 13 reverse primers for TCR Jbeta segments was used. Amplification of the CDR3 region of rearranged TCR beta genes was performed with a multiplex PCR assay on genomic DNA. Amplified TCR beta libraries were sequenced as 87-base-pair reads on the Illumina HiSeq System. The original methods were these. A later analysis tallied around 80 million unique TCR beta chains across the roughly 610 repertoires, and some 10 million of those chains were shared by two or more donors. To remove PCR and sequencing errors, raw reads were error-corrected and collapsed into unique sequences using a nearest-neighbor algorithm that merged closely related sequences. V, D and J gene segments were assigned by aligning CDR3 sequences to IMGT reference sequences. For a sequence to be retained, a match of at least six nucleotides to both a V gene segment and a J gene segment was required. Rearrangements were called productive when the CDR3 lacked stop codons and stayed in frame with V and J; all others were non-productive. Following IMGT convention, CDR3 was defined as the stretch from the second conserved V-encoded cysteine to the conserved J-encoded phenylalanine. The earlier analysis of around 640 of the donors excluded sequences that lacked an unambiguous match to a single V gene segment. An earlier analysis of a few hundred of the donors classified V segments as functional when productive rearrangements were above 56.7% and as segregating when the standard deviation between donors was above 5%. A statistical classification framework was built for diagnosing cytomegalovirus status from the catalog of TCR beta chain sequences. A later analysis assigned V and J genes by comparing TCR nucleotide sequences with IMGT/GENE-DB human TR gene sequences. In a later analysis, CDR3 sequences and most-parsimonious VDJ recombination scenarios were assigned using the TCRdist pipeline. In a later analysis, each TCR beta chain was defined by its CDR3 amino acid sequence together with its V-gene family, and reads without a unique V-gene family were excluded. To address suspected cross-contamination and a sequencing artifact, a later analysis removed 592 highly shared, low-generation-probability nucleotide sequences. A later analysis calculated a clonal expansion index for each public chain from normalized within-repertoire ranks of inferred template counts. In a later analysis, generation probabilities were computed using a VDJ recombination model fitted to out-of-frame rearrangements, and the results were checked against IGoR. Hypergeometric tests were used in a later analysis to score TCR-TCR, TCR-HLA and TCR-CMV co-occurrence, with a repertoire-size bias correction applied to the TCR pairs. A later analysis estimated false discovery rates by permuting HLA or CMV assignments 20 times. A later analysis grouped co-occurring TCRs with DBSCAN, adding TCRdist sequence similarity when clustering within HLA-allele-positive subsets. Co-occurrence clustering excluded repertoires with fewer than 30,000 or more than 120,000 public chains, plus five with anomalous nucleotide sharing. TCRdb provides this immuneACCESS table in a form limited to in-frame rearrangements. Some clones are lacking; in checked studies, under half of them reflect an unresolved V gene, and why the rest are absent is not known. From that table come the V and J calls and clone size; the DNA was used to work out D and trimming. In this sample the table shows around 100,000 clones, around 66% of which occur a single time. The top ten hold 3.5% to 4.5% of the sample.

The cohort comprised under 700 healthy bone marrow donors. Cohort members were all nominally healthy when sampled, although unrecorded immune exposures were likely present. The donor tested CMV seronegative and was one of the 352 seronegative cohort members. A peripheral blood sample was provided by each donor, and peripheral blood mononuclear cells were used for TCR beta sequencing. Genomic DNA was extracted from the blood cell samples with the Qiagen DNeasy Blood Extraction Kit. The sequence joins TRBV11-2 to TRBJ2-1, with 10 bases aligning to TRBD2. This TCR came from a young man in good health and CMV-seronegative. Input material: PBMCs. The encoded CDR3 is CASSQTSGPYNEQFF. In nucleotide form, the sequence is TGTGCCAGCAGTCAGACTAGCGGGCCCTACAATGAGCAGTTCTTC.